These 14 T cell receptor beta chains originate from one sample sequenced in a study of blood T cell repertoires in COVID-19. Method: immunoSEQ multiplex PCR; TCRdb's copy keeps in-frame clones and lacks some. Here the sample spans 260,000 or so clones, about 87% being singletons. Specimen: PBMCs or T cells enriched from blood (not recorded which). Receptors were obtained from a middle-aged woman with acute COVID-19.

V is TRBV18 and J is TRBJ2-5; 7 nucleotides agree with TRBD1. The CDR3 has 13 amino acids. Trimming at V came to 6 bases and at J to 3 bases, leaving 4 bases not matched to a gene. CDR1 KGHSH and CDR2 LQKENI come from the germline V gene. DNA for the CDR3: TGTGCCAGCTCCGGGACAGAAAAAGAGACCCAGTACTTC. This encodes CASSGTEKETQYF.

This clone turned up a few times. The V and J genes are TRBV4-1 and TRBJ1-1; TRBD1 matches at 7 bases. This CDR3 has 16 residues. Unmatched junction bases numbered 5, after V lost 1 base and J lost 0 bases. Germline CDR1 reads MGHRA; CDR2 reads YSYEKL. The CDR3 nucleotides read TGCGCCAGCAGCCAAGTTAGGGGGCAGTTGAACACTGAAGCTTTCTTT. Protein product: CASSQVRGQLNTEAFF.

This clone was found once. The chain joins TRBV27 to TRBJ2-1; D is possibly TRBD2 (5 bases). Trimming removed 8 bases at V and 5 bases at J, with 13 bases between. This CDR3 is built from 13 residues. CDR1 MNHEY and CDR2 SMNVEV come from the germline V gene (reference sequence). The CDR3 bases are TGTGCCAGCGGACTCCTCGGGGACAATGAGCAGTTCTTC. The encoded protein is CASGLLGDNEQFF.

Of note for this clone: The same CDR3 is also encoded by other DNA sequences in this sample. The V gene is TRBV20-1, the J gene TRBJ2-3, with D unresolved. V dropped 5 bases and J dropped 2 bases, with 5 bases sitting between them. Germline V gene data show CDR1 as DFQATT and CDR2 as SNEGSKA (reference sequence). This CDR3 is 11 amino acids long. Here the CDR3 reads CSAGITDTQYF. CDR3 nucleotides: TGCAGTGCTGGCATCACAGATACGCAGTATTTT.

The chain recombines TRBV27 with TRBJ1-2; 7 positions match TRBD1. CDR1 and CDR2 (germline): MNHEY, SMNVEV (reference sequence). Germline trimming cut 9 bases from V and 7 bases from J; bases unmatched to any gene: 8. The CDR3 contains 12 residues. CDR3 sequence reads: CASGTVEGGYTF. CDR3 nucleotides: TGTGCCAGTGGGACAGTCGAGGGTGGCTACACCTTC.

The V call is TRBV29-1, the J call TRBJ2-5, with D tentatively TRBD2 (6 bases). Trimming stripped 1 base from V and 5 bases from J, with 11 bases between. Germline V lookup: CDR1 SQVTM, CDR2 ANQGSEA. This CDR3 contains 13 residues. The CDR3 nucleotides read TGCAGCGTTGAAGCGGGAGCAGGGGAGACCCAGTACTTC. Translating gives CSVEAGAGETQYF.

This clone was observed a single time. The chain is built from TRBV12-3 or TRBV12-4 and TRBJ1-1, with D perhaps TRBD1 (5 bases). The CDR3 covers 11 residues. Trimming removed 6 bases from V and 5 bases from J, with 7 bases in between. The CDR3 loop reads CASRGGTEAFF. The CDR3 DNA follows: TGTGCCAGCAGGGGGGGGACTGAAGCTTTCTTT.

The V and J genes are TRBV7-8 and TRBJ1-1, with a weak D call TRBD1 (5 bases). Deletions cut 5 bases from V and 1 base from J, with 23 bases between. The V gene's germline CDR1 is SGHVS and CDR2 FQNEAQ. The CDR3 runs to 18 residues. CDR3 sequence (DNA): TGTGCCAGCAGCCTGGGCACATGGCAGGGAAGGGCGAACACTGAAGCTTTCTTT. Translated: CASSLGTWQGRANTEAFF. Supplemented by reference TRBV7-8 and TRBJ1-1, the full variable domain reads GAGVSQSPRYKVAKRGQDVALRCDPISGHVSLFWYQQALGQGPEFLTYFQNEAQLDKSGLPSDRFFAERPEGSVSTLKIQRTQQEDSAVYLCASSLGTWQGRANTEAFFGQGTRLTVV.

V usage is TRBV24-1 and J usage is TRBJ2-1; tentatively, D is TRBD1 (6 bases). This CDR3 contains 13 residues. With 6 bases removed from V and 9 bases from J, the gap between germline ends came to 14 bases. Looked up from germline, CDR1 is KGHDR and CDR2 is SFDVKD. Here the CDR3 reads CATSSAATGEQFF. Written as DNA, the CDR3 is TGTGCCACCAGTTCGGCAGCGACAGGTGAGCAGTTCTTC.

This rearrangement joins TRBV25-1 to TRBJ2-1; D is possibly TRBD1 (6 bases). This CDR3 has 14 residues. Trimming shortened V by 3 bases and J by 6 bases, and 12 bases separated the two germline ends. The germline V gene encodes CDR1 MGHDK and CDR2 SYGVNS. The CDR3 DNA follows: TGTGCCAGCAGTGATTTCGGACAGCTCAATGAGCAGTTCTTC. Translated: CASSDFGQLNEQFF.

Regarding this clone: Given a much more abundant clone one base away, this may be a read error. The chain employs TRBV6-5 and TRBJ1-1; D is possibly TRBD1 (6 bases). The germline V and J ends were trimmed by 6 bases and 1 base, with 9 bases remaining between them. This CDR3 contains 13 residues. Germline CDR1 MNHEY, CDR2 SVGAGI. The CDR3 is CASRLQGNTEAFF. The CDR3 coding sequence is TGTGCCAGCAGGTTACAGGGGAACACTGAAGCTTTCTTT.

The chain couples TRBV4-2 to TRBJ1-2, with 7 bases that match TRBD1. This CDR3 comprises 13 residues. The germline CDR1 and CDR2 sequences are LGHNA and YNFKEQ. The ends lost 4 bases at V and 8 bases at J; junction bases unmatched: 7. CDR3 nucleotides: TGTGCCAGCAGCCGCGGACAGGCAGGCGGCTACACCTTC. Translated: CASSRGQAGGYTF.

The chain employs TRBV9 and TRBJ1-1; 8 positions match TRBD1. The CDR3 loop spans 12 amino acids. Germline V lookup: CDR1 SGDLS, CDR2 YYNGEE. Trimming at V came to 3 bases and at J to 10 bases, leaving 5 bases not matched to a gene. The CDR3 DNA reads as TGTGCCAGCAGCGAGGGGACAGGACGAGCTTTCTTT. Protein product: CASSEGTGRAFF.

Worth noting for this clone: Other DNA sequences of this sample code for an identical CDR3. The chain combines TRBV5-1 with TRBJ2-1; the match to TRBD2 covers 7 bases. This CDR3 region has 15 residues. The germline gives CDR1 SGHRS, CDR2 YFSETQ. J lost 0 bases, V lost 4 bases, and 4 bases had no gene match. Here the CDR3 DNA reads TGCGCCAGCAGCCTCGGGGGGAGCTCCTACAATGAGCAGTTCTTC. As protein: CASSLGGSSYNEQFF.